The clone carrying this T cell receptor beta chain is categorized as medium-sized (0.01 to 0.1%). The antigen remains unidentified. Each sample had two DNA replicates, about 0.47 ug blood or roughly 1.4 ug tissue. Sequenced by immunoSEQ multiplex PCR; TCRdb stores in-frame clones only, minus some. The table lists fewer than 35,000 clones, 72% of them singletons, with roughly a third in the top ten. This sample was included in a study of early stage breast cancer tumors. Study overall: Each sample averaged approximately 10-fold read coverage. Study-wide results and limits: Compared with adjacent normal breast tissue, tumors showed around 2.7-fold greater T cell density and higher clonality.

J gave up 2 bases and V 2 bases, and 4 bases lay outside the gene matches. This CDR3 spans 16 amino acids. The germline CDR1 and CDR2 sequences are LNHDA and SQIVND (reference sequence). This receptor was obtained from a person aged 50-59 years with breast cancer. The specimen sequenced was blood. This chain joins TRBV19 and TRBJ2-3; the match to TRBD2 covers 10 bases. The CDR3 sequence is CASSILGTSATDTQYF. CDR3 nucleotides: TGTGCCAGTAGTATACTTGGGACTAGCGCCACAGATACGCAGTATTTT.